The 26 T cell receptor beta chains below were found in one sample sequenced in a study of T-cell memory formation after mild COVID-19. TCRdb re-derived calls from the 5' RACE reads in MiXCR, one entry per CDR3 protein. The sample includes some 190,000 distinct CDR3 sequences, about 18% seen only once; the top ten take roughly 2.4%. Material: PBMCs or a T cell subset sorted from them (not recorded which). These receptors were obtained from an adult woman who had mild COVID-19 (a few samples of this study predate the infection). Cell type and time point are not known.

This clonotype was counted many times. CDR3 loop: CASSTSARPREQFF. The DNA for the CDR3 is TGCGCCAGCAGCACTAGCGCCCGGCCGAGGGAGCAGTTCTTC. The chain links TRBV5-1 to TRBJ2-1, with TRBD2 matching over 7 bases. The CDR3 contains 14 residues. Germline V gene lookup returns CDR1 SGHRS and CDR2 YFSETQ. V lost 4 bases, J lost 10 bases, and 11 bases stayed unmatched. The variable domain in full, completed from reference TRBV5-1 and TRBJ2-1, reads KAGVTQTPRYLIKTRGQQVTLSCSPISGHRSVSWYQQTPGQGLQFLFEYFSETQRNKGNFPGRFSGRQFSNSRSEMNVSTLELGDSALYLCASSTSARPREQFFGPGTRLTVL.

The chain has TRBV20-1 and TRBJ2-7; TRBD2 aligns across 9 bases. Germline lookup yields CDR1 DFQATT and CDR2 SNEGSKA (reference sequence). The length of the CDR3 is 16 residues. Unmatched junction bases numbered 10, after V lost 2 bases and J lost 2 bases. Written as DNA, the CDR3 is TGCAGTGCTAGACCATTCACCGGGACTAGCCCCTACGAGCAGTACTTC. Amino acid sequence: CSARPFTGTSPYEQYF.

V and J are TRBV3-1 and TRBJ2-7; a weak D match, TRBD1 (5 bases). Germline V gene data show CDR1 as LGHDT and CDR2 as YNNKEL (reference sequence). This CDR3 is built from 11 residues. The ends were cut back, 2 bases at V and 9 bases at J, with 8 bases in the middle. The CDR3 nucleotides are TGTGCCAGCAGCCAAAGGGGCGCGCAGTACTTC. Its protein is CASSQRGAQYF.

This rearrangement joins TRBV12-3 or TRBV12-4 to TRBJ1-4, with no clear D. The CDR3 covers 14 residues. The V gene lost 3 bases and the J gene lost 4 bases, with 9 bases spanning the gap. The CDR3 region is CASSFLAVNEKLFF. CDR3 bases: TGTGCCAGCAGTTTTCTGGCAGTTAATGAAAAACTGTTTTTT.

A few counts support this clonotype. This chain joins TRBV4-2 and TRBJ1-2, with D maybe TRBD1 (6 bases). The CDR3 contains 15 residues. Germline V gives CDR1 LGHNA, CDR2 YNFKEQ. Trimming stripped 2 bases from V and 4 bases from J, with 14 bases between. The CDR3 reads CASSQFQGTGYGYTF. In nucleotides, the CDR3 is TGTGCCAGCAGCCAATTCCAGGGGACGGGCTATGGCTACACCTTC.

This clonotype appeared a few times. DNA for the CDR3: TGTGCCAGCAACACGGCCCCGGAGGACACTGAAGCTTTCTTT. The encoded protein is CASNTAPEDTEAFF. The chain links TRBV12-3 or TRBV12-4 to TRBJ1-1; no definite D call. CDR3 length: 14 residues. V lost 7 bases, J lost 3 bases, and 15 bases lay in between.

This clonotype has a handful of counts. This chain joins TRBV5-6 and TRBJ1-2; D not resolved. The CDR3 has 13 amino acids. Trimming removed 7 bases from V and 5 bases from J, with 15 bases in between. Germline CDR1 reads SGHDT; CDR2 reads YYEEEE. CDR3 in amino acids: CASCTLVGYGYTF. The CDR3 region has the DNA TGTGCCAGCTGCACCTTGGTCGGGTATGGCTACACCTTC. The whole variable domain, remainder taken from reference TRBV5-6 and TRBJ1-2, is DAGVTQSPTHLIKTRGQQVTLRCSPKSGHDTVSWYQQALGQGPQFIFQYYEEEERQRGNFPDRFSGHQFPNYSSELNVNALLLGDSALYLCASCTLVGYGYTFGSGTRLTVV.

This sequence joins TRBV21-1 and TRBJ1-4; the table calls TRBD1, which could not be checked here. TRBV21-1 is flagged as a pseudogene. The CDR3 runs 15 residues. The CDR3 sequence: CASSKGERGREKLFF. The DNA for the CDR3 is TGTGCCAGCAGCAAAGGGGAAAGGGGCAGAGAAAAACTGTTTTTT.

This clonotype was detected only a few times. The chain combines TRBV3-1 with TRBJ1-2, with 9 bases aligning to TRBD1. The CDR3 length is 13 residues. The germline gives CDR1 LGHDT, CDR2 YNNKEL (reference sequence). The J segment lost 8 bases and the V segment lost 6 bases, leaving 7 bases of the junction unmatched. The CDR3 coding sequence is TGTGCCAGCAGTCCGGACAGGGGAGGAGGCTACACCTTC. Its protein product is CASSPDRGGGYTF.

There are a few counts of this clonotype. V and J are TRBV6-5 and TRBJ1-5, with a tentative D call TRBD1 (5 bases). This CDR3 is built from 15 residues. The ends were cut back, 0 bases at V and 7 bases at J, with 13 bases in the middle. From germline, CDR1 is MNHEY and CDR2 SVGAGI. In nucleotides, the CDR3 is TGTGCCAGCAGTTACTCCCCGGGGGGTGGGCAGCCCCAGCATTTT. It codes for CASSYSPGGGQPQHF.

The sample holds a few counts of this clonotype. At one end the junction does not follow the germline gene, possibly because of a read error. The gene calls are TRBV24-1 and TRBJ1-2; 8 bases map to TRBD1. Germline CDR1 KGHDR, CDR2 SFDVKD. This CDR3 has 12 residues. CDR3 sequence: CATSDSRTGISF. The DNA of the CDR3 is TGTGCCACCAGTGATTCCCGGACAGGGATATCCTTC.

The chain combines TRBV7-2 with TRBJ2-7, with 10 bases identical to TRBD1. The CDR3 is made up of 16 amino acids. From germline, CDR1 is SGHTA and CDR2 FQGNSA. V was pared by 3 bases and J by 2 bases, with 7 bases of the junction left unmatched. The CDR3 DNA follows: TGTGCCAGCAGCTTGTCCGGGACAGGGGTTCCCTACGAGCAGTACTTC. Amino acid sequence: CASSLSGTGVPYEQYF.

The chain joins TRBV29-1 to TRBJ2-1; the D is unclear. The CDR3 length is 11 residues. CDR1 and CDR2 (germline): SQVTM, ANQGSEA. The germline V and J ends were trimmed by 7 bases and 1 base, with 5 bases remaining between them. Written as DNA, the CDR3 is TGCAGCGCCTATTCCTACAATGAGCAGTTCTTC. The encoded protein is CSAYSYNEQFF.

The rearrangement uses TRBV6-1 and TRBJ2-2; unclear D gene. The CDR3 covers 13 residues. Trimming took off 6 bases at V and 5 bases at J, with 10 bases between the two ends. Germline lookup yields CDR1 MNHNS and CDR2 SASEGT. CDR3 coding DNA: TGTGCCAGCAGAGCTTCCATTACCGGGGAGCTGTTTTTT. This sequence encodes CASRASITGELFF.

This chain joins TRBV6-5 and TRBJ2-1, with 12 bases aligning to TRBD2. The germline V gene has CDR1 MNHEY and CDR2 SVGAGI. CDR3 length: 16 amino acids. Trimming took 2 bases from V and 3 from J; bases not matched to a gene: 2. DNA of the CDR3: TGTGCCAGCAGTTACAGGGGACTAGCGGGCTACAATGAGCAGTTCTTC. Its translation: CASSYRGLAGYNEQFF.

The sample holds a few counts of this clonotype. The chain recombines TRBV12-3 or TRBV12-4 with TRBJ1-2; D remains ambiguous. Trimming left V 2 bases short and J 8 bases short, with 15 bases between. CDR3 length: 14 residues. The CDR3 region is CASSLTGNLGGYTF. The DNA for the CDR3 is TGTGCCAGCAGTTTAACCGGGAATCTTGGAGGCTACACCTTC.

The table lists this clonotype with many counts. V and J are TRBV12-3 or TRBV12-4 and TRBJ2-3; TRBD1 matches at 8 bases. The CDR3 is 14 residues long. J lost 4 bases, V lost 7 bases, and 7 bases had no gene match. The chain's CDR3 is CASTGSGGADTQYF. CDR3 DNA: TGTGCCAGCACTGGGTCAGGGGGCGCAGATACGCAGTATTTT.

The chain employs TRBV12-3 or TRBV12-4 and TRBJ2-3, with 9 bases identical to TRBD2. The CDR3 extends over 16 amino acids. Trimming removed 0 bases from V and 6 bases from J; junction bases left unmatched: 7. The CDR3 region is CASSLARGGGADTQYF. The CDR3 coding sequence is TGTGCCAGCAGTTTAGCGAGGGGCGGGGGGGCGGATACGCAGTATTTT.

In this sample, this clonotype turned up a few times. The V gene is TRBV29-1, the J gene TRBJ2-7, with D unclear. Trimming took 5 bases from V and 7 from J, leaving 15 bases between them. The CDR3 consists of 12 residues. CDR1 is SQVTM and CDR2 is ANQGSEA in the germline V gene. The CDR3 is CSVRRSAEEQYF. CDR3 nucleotides: TGCAGCGTTCGGAGAAGCGCGGAAGAGCAGTACTTC.

This clonotype turned up a few times. This sequence joins TRBV7-9 and TRBJ1-1; 7 bases match TRBD1. The germline gives CDR1 SEHNR, CDR2 FQNEAQ (reference sequence). This CDR3 region has 14 residues. Trimming removed 4 bases from V and 3 bases from J; junction bases left unmatched: 5. CDR3 in DNA: TGTGCCAGCAGCTCGACAGGGTTTGACACTGAAGCTTTCTTT. It encodes CASSSTGFDTEAFF.

This clonotype was observed a single time. The chain uses TRBV9 and TRBJ2-7; D possibly matches TRBD1 or TRBD2 (7 bases each). The germline CDR1 and CDR2 sequences are SGDLS and YYNGEE. The CDR3 is made up of 16 amino acids. V lost 0 bases, J lost 4 bases, and 17 bases lay in between. The CDR3 loop is CASSVGDGRGGYEQYF. In nucleotides, the CDR3 is TGTGCCAGCAGCGTAGGTGATGGCAGGGGGGGATACGAGCAGTACTTC.

The rearrangement uses TRBV20-1 and TRBJ2-5; 12 nucleotides align to TRBD2. The germline V gene encodes CDR1 DFQATT and CDR2 SNEGSKA (reference sequence). V dropped 0 bases and J dropped 4; count of bases not matched to a gene: 6. CDR3 length: 16 residues. Here the CDR3 DNA reads TGCAGTGCTAGAGATGACCTAGCGGGAGGGCGAGAGACCCAGTACTTC. As protein: CSARDDLAGGRETQYF.

This clonotype has only a few counts. The gene calls are TRBV5-1 and TRBJ1-2; D call uncertain. The CDR3 sequence is 16 residues long. Looked up from germline, CDR1 is SGHRS and CDR2 is YFSETQ. The V end lost 1 base, the J end lost 1 base, and 14 bases lay between the germline ends. CDR3 in DNA: TGCGCCAGCAGCTTGTCAGGACGGACGATTAACTATGGCTACACCTTC. Protein product: CASSLSGRTINYGYTF.

V usage is TRBV6-2 or TRBV6-3 and J usage is TRBJ2-1; the D gene could be TRBD1 or TRBD2 (5 bases each). The CDR3 covers 15 residues. Germline V gene lookup returns CDR1 MNHEY and CDR2 SVGEGT. V lost 8 bases and J lost 4, with 18 bases in between. Here the CDR3 DNA reads TGTGCCAGCCATTCTCCCGGGACGCAATACAATGAGCAGTTCTTC. Its protein product is CASHSPGTQYNEQFF.

The table lists this clonotype with a few counts. The chain carries TRBV5-1 and TRBJ1-3; 9 nucleotides line up with TRBD1. J lost 1 base, V lost 4 bases, and 3 bases had no gene match. Germline assignment: CDR1 SGHRS and CDR2 YFSETQ. This CDR3 is built from 15 residues. CDR3 region: CASSPGTGSGNTIYF. The CDR3 DNA is TGCGCCAGCAGCCCAGGGACAGGGTCTGGAAACACCATATATTTT.

This clonotype was observed a few times. The chain uses TRBV10-3 and TRBJ2-5; 9 nucleotides agree with TRBD2. This CDR3 is 15 amino acids long. The germline CDR1 and CDR2 sequences are ENHRY and SYGVKD. With V trimmed by 6 bases and J by 1 base, 6 bases remained unmatched. The CDR3 DNA follows: TGTGCCATCAGAGATAGCGGGGGATTCCAAGAGACCCAGTACTTC. It encodes CAIRDSGGFQETQYF.